This entry concerns a single T cell receptor (beta chain). How the authors handled the data: Scientists estimated how many nucleated cells there were by amplifying reference gene primers. Generated by immunoSEQ multiplex PCR, the TCRdb table keeps only in-frame clones and is missing some. That table gives V, J and clone size, and the DNA gave D and trimming. The table has about 370,000 clones, more than 80% seen once. The data were taken from a study of blood T cell repertoires in COVID-19. The wider study: From T cells, B-cell-depleted T cells, or PBMCs came the material, which was cDNA or gDNA.

The TCR sequence derives from a woman aged 30 to 39 with COVID-19, enrolled during active disease. Input material: peripheral blood.

CDR3 sequence reads: CASRDMAGANTEAFF. Here the CDR3 DNA reads TGTGCCAGTAGGGACATGGCAGGGGCCAACACTGAAGCTTTCTTT. The chain combines TRBV19 with TRBJ1-1; possibly TRBD1 for D (6 bases). The V gene lost 6 bases and the J gene lost 2 bases, with 16 bases spanning the gap. The CDR3 totals 15 residues. In germline, CDR1 is LNHDA, CDR2 SQIVND (reference sequence).